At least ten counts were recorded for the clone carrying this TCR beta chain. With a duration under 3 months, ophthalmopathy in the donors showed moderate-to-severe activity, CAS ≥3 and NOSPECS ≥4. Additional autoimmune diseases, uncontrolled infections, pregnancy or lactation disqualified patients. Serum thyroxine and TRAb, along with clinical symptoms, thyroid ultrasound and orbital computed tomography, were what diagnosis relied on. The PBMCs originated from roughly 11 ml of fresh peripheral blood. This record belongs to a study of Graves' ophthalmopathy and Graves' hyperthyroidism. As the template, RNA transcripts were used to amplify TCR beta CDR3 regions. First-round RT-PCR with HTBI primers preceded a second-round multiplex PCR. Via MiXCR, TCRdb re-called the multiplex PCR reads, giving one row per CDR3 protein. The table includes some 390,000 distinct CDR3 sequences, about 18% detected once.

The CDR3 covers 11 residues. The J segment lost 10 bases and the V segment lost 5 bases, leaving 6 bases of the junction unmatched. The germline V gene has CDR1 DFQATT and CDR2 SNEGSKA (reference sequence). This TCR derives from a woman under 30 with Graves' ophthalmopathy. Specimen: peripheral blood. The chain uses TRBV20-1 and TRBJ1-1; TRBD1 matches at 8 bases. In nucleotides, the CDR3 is TGCAGTGCTGGGGACAGGAACAGAGCTTTCTTT. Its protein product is CSAGDRNRAFF.